The clone carrying this TCR beta chain came up many times. A distinct unique molecular identifier was carried by each TCR cDNA molecule. One entry per CDR3 protein, called by TCRdb with MiXCR from the 5' RACE reads. In the table there are about 120,000 distinct CDR3 sequences, approximately 11% of which are singletons. This CDR3 is 16 amino acids long. Germline CDR1 and CDR2: SGHNT and YYREEE (reference sequence). The junction had 4 bases not matched to a gene; V was cut back by 0 bases and J by 1 base. The data were taken from a study of spatial heterogeneity in lung cancer. Specified time point: blood at routine non-recurrence follow-up after resection.

This rearrangement joins TRBV5-4 to TRBJ2-3; 8 nucleotides match TRBD2. The sequencing used PBMCs, collected at follow-up. The source is a female donor with early-stage non-small cell lung cancer. CDR3 in amino acids: CASSLDRAGGTDTQYF. The CDR3 DNA reads TGTGCCAGCAGCTTGGATCGAGCGGGAGGCACAGATACGCAGTATTTT. Full variable domain (missing parts from reference TRBV5-4 and TRBJ2-3): ETGVTQSPTHLIKTRGQQVTLRCSSQSGHNTVSWYQQALGQGPQFIFQYYREEENGRGNFPPRFSGLQFPNYSSELNVNALELDDSALYLCASSLDRAGGTDTQYFGPGTRLTVL.